Each of the 29 T cell receptor beta chains below was sequenced from the same sample in a study of CXCR3-negative and CXCR3-positive naive CD8 T cells. UMI-labeled 5' RACE TRB cDNA libraries were prepared from the cells. TCRdb reanalyzed the 5' RACE reads, giving one entry per CDR3 protein sequence and no DNA. The sample yields 75,000 or so distinct CDR3 sequences, of which the top ten take up roughly 1.5%. The material sequenced was naive CXCR3- CD8+ T cells from blood. Subset defined: CD45RO-CCR7+CD27+CD95- naive CD8+ T cells lacking CXCR3 (TNR3-). These receptors were collected from a human donor in good health. Some clones in this sample may be carry-over from other donors' samples.

The rearrangement joins TRBV7-6 to TRBJ2-7; the TCRdb D gene call, TRBD1, has no DNA to confirm it. This CDR3 contains 14 residues. The germline gives CDR1 SGHVS, CDR2 FNYEAQ. This CDR3 reads CASSPRGSSYEQYF. The complete variable domain, with remaining parts taken from reference TRBV7-6 and TRBJ2-7, reads GAGVSQSPRYKVTKRGQDVALRCDPISGHVSLYWYRQALGQGPEFLTYFNYEAQQDKSGLPNDRFSAERPEGSISTLTIQRTEQRDSAMYRCASSPRGSSYEQYFGPGTRLTVT.

V usage is TRBV7-3 and J usage is TRBJ2-3; the TRBD2 assignment by TCRdb is unverifiable without DNA. The CDR3 sequence is 15 residues long. Per germline, CDR1 SGHTA and CDR2 FQGTGA. CDR3 sequence reads: CASSALAGGLATQYF.

This chain connects TRBV6-6 to TRBJ2-5; the TRBD2 assignment by TCRdb is unverifiable without DNA. This CDR3 spans 16 amino acids. Germline CDR1 reads MNHNY; CDR2 reads SVGAGI (reference sequence). The CDR3: CASTPNSGNRQETQYF.

The chain joins TRBV29-1 to TRBJ1-1; the TCRdb D gene call, TRBD1, has no DNA to confirm it. The CDR3 contains 15 residues. From germline, CDR1 is SQVTM and CDR2 ANQGSEA. The chain's CDR3 is CSVEVVRQGNTEAFF.

The chain uses TRBV9 and TRBJ1-1; the TRBD1 assignment by TCRdb is unverifiable without DNA. This CDR3 spans 14 amino acids. The V gene's germline CDR1 is SGDLS and CDR2 YYNGEE. CDR3 loop: CASSGDRVETEAFF.

CDR3: CASSTDSTMSDEQFF. The chain employs TRBV11-3 and TRBJ2-1; as DNA is missing, the TRBD1 call by TCRdb cannot be tested. The CDR3 has 15 amino acids. Germline V gene data show CDR1 as SGHNT and CDR2 as YENEEA.

This rearrangement joins TRBV28 to TRBJ2-7; absent DNA, TCRdb's TRBD1 call cannot be checked. The CDR3 is 17 amino acids. Germline values: CDR1 MDHEN, CDR2 SYDVKM. CDR3 in amino acids: CASSLSLDRGEAYEQYF.

The rearrangement uses TRBV11-3 and TRBJ2-7; TCRdb calls TRBD1, which cannot be checked without DNA. The CDR3 has 14 residues. Germline V gene lookup returns CDR1 SGHNT and CDR2 YENEEA. CDR3 sequence reads: CASSLEARGREQYF.

The chain links TRBV7-9 to TRBJ2-3; the TRBD1 assignment by TCRdb is unverifiable without DNA. Germline V gives CDR1 SEHNR, CDR2 FQNEAQ (reference sequence). This CDR3 comprises 15 residues. CDR3 loop: CASSETGSNTDTQYF.

V is TRBV29-1 and J is TRBJ2-2; TCRdb proposes TRBD2, but this gene call is untestable without DNA. The germline gives CDR1 SQVTM, CDR2 ANQGSEA. The CDR3 runs 18 residues. The CDR3 spells CSVALWGLAGGRTGDLFF.

This chain joins TRBV3-1 and TRBJ2-2. This CDR3 has 13 amino acids. The V gene's germline CDR1 is LGHDT and CDR2 YNNKEL (reference sequence). Here the CDR3 reads CASSQGSIGELFF.

The chain has TRBV7-9 and TRBJ1-1; the D call of TRBD1 rests on TCRdb alone, since no DNA is present to check it. CDR3 length: 13 amino acids. The germline V gene has CDR1 SEHNR and CDR2 FQNEAQ (reference sequence). The CDR3 sequence: CASSLPGDTEAFF.

The chain is built from TRBV24-1 and TRBJ2-5. Looked up from germline, CDR1 is KGHDR and CDR2 is SFDVKD. The CDR3 runs 14 residues. The CDR3 reads CATSGGWGQETQYF.

This chain links TRBV4-2 with TRBJ1-4. Per germline, CDR1 LGHNA and CDR2 YNFKEQ. The CDR3 runs 16 residues. The CDR3 region is CASSQDPPGRSEKLFF.

The rearrangement links TRBV6-2 or TRBV6-3 to TRBJ2-7; TCRdb outputs TRBD2, but without DNA this stays unchecked. Germline V gives CDR1 MNHEY, CDR2 SVGEGT. CDR3 length: 14 amino acids. This CDR3 reads CASRRLAGNYEQYF.

CDR3 sequence reads: CASSGGTSGLTDTQYF. The chain joins TRBV11-2 to TRBJ2-3; checking the TCRdb D call of TRBD2 is not possible without DNA. This CDR3 contains 16 residues. CDR1 and CDR2 from the germline V gene are SGHAT and FQNNGV.

This chain uses TRBV19 with TRBJ2-7; the D gene TCRdb calls, TRBD1, cannot be checked with no DNA. Germline V CDR1 and CDR2: LNHDA, SQIVND (reference sequence). CDR3 length: 16 amino acids. CDR3: CASSIDPASPGDEQYF.

The chain employs TRBV15 and TRBJ2-1. The CDR3 is made up of 15 amino acids. Germline V gene sequence: CDR1 LNHNV, CDR2 YYDKDF (reference sequence). CDR3 in amino acids: CATSRSGNQDNEQFF.

This chain joins TRBV15 and TRBJ2-2; the TCRdb call, TRBD2, lacks DNA for checking. Per germline, CDR1 LNHNV and CDR2 YYDKDF (reference sequence). The CDR3 has 16 residues. CDR3 loop: CATSRSGGPASGELFF.

The chain employs TRBV29-1 and TRBJ1-5; TCRdb returns TRBD1, unconfirmable since there is no DNA. Germline CDR1 and CDR2: SQVTM and ANQGSEA. This CDR3 is 20 amino acids long. The CDR3 spells CSVDSLDRSSFGILNQPQHF.

The V and J genes are TRBV12-3 or TRBV12-4 and TRBJ2-1; TCRdb designates TRBD2, a call that cannot be tested without DNA. This CDR3 comprises 13 residues. The CDR3 is CASSPTTGNEQFF.

The V and J genes are TRBV12-3 or TRBV12-4 and TRBJ2-2. The length of the CDR3 is 12 residues. The CDR3 spells CASSLAAGGLFF.

The chain joins TRBV27 to TRBJ2-5. CDR3 length: 13 residues. Germline V lookup: CDR1 MNHEY, CDR2 SMNVEV (reference sequence). This CDR3 reads CASSLVVQETQYF.

The genes are TRBV6-7 and TRBJ1-1. TRBV6-7 is sorted into the ORF group, with uncertain function. CDR3 length: 15 amino acids. CDR3 protein: CASSYSGAYPPEAFF.

The rearrangement links TRBV6-5 to TRBJ2-3; TCRdb designates TRBD1, a call that cannot be tested without DNA. The CDR3 length is 14 residues. Germline V gene lookup returns CDR1 MNHEY and CDR2 SVGAGI. CDR3 residues: CASSEGGGTDTQYF.

The chain combines TRBV29-1 with TRBJ2-5; TCRdb selects TRBD2, and the lack of DNA leaves this call unchecked. Per germline, CDR1 SQVTM and CDR2 ANQGSEA. The CDR3 totals 16 residues. The CDR3 loop reads CSVETLTSGRTETQYF.

V is TRBV9 and J is TRBJ1-2; TCRdb's D call, TRBD1, is unchecked because there is no DNA. The CDR3 has 15 residues. Germline loops: CDR1 SGDLS, CDR2 YYNGEE. The CDR3 protein is CASSPGQVQIYGYTF.

V is TRBV20-1 and J is TRBJ2-7; TCRdb's D gene call, TRBD2, goes unchecked for lack of DNA. From germline, CDR1 is DFQATT and CDR2 SNEGSKA (reference sequence). CDR3 size: 14 residues. The CDR3 region is CSARGTSGDYEQYF.

This chain uses TRBV2 with TRBJ2-1. Germline V gene lookup returns CDR1 SNHLY and CDR2 FYNNEI. The CDR3 is 13 amino acids. The CDR3: CASSETFRNEQFF.